Below, 15 T cell receptor beta chains from the same sample are listed, as sequenced in a study of blood T cell repertoires in COVID-19. This table comes from immunoSEQ multiplex PCR, and its TCRdb copy is limited to in-frame clones, with some not included. The repertoire holds 150,000 or so clones, with more than 75% as singletons. The sequenced sample consisted of peripheral blood. All receptors come from an elderly man with acute or convalescent COVID-19.

This rearrangement joins TRBV2 to TRBJ2-7, with 8 bases identical to TRBD1. This CDR3 has 14 amino acids. The germline V gene has CDR1 SNHLY and CDR2 FYNNEI. With 6 bases clipped from V and 4 bases from J, the junction kept 8 bases outside the gene matches. In nucleotides, the CDR3 is TGTGCCAGCAGAAGCCGACAGGGGCCTTACGAGCAGTACTTC. This encodes CASRSRQGPYEQYF.

The DNA for the CDR3 is TGTGCCAGCAGTTACCTCCCGGTCGCAGGTGAGCAGTTCTTC. This sequence encodes CASSYLPVAGEQFF. V and J are TRBV6-5 and TRBJ2-1; no definite D call. Trimming removed 2 bases at V and 9 bases at J, with 14 bases between. Germline CDR1 MNHEY, CDR2 SVGAGI. This CDR3 is 14 amino acids long.

The chain couples TRBV27 to TRBJ2-7; 9 nucleotides line up with TRBD1. The germline V gene has CDR1 MNHEY and CDR2 SMNVEV (reference sequence). V trimming: 8 bases; J trimming: 2 bases; junction bases outside the gene matches: 7. The CDR3 length is 14 residues. The CDR3 reads CASGKDRGTYEQYF. The CDR3 nucleotides are TGTGCCAGCGGCAAGGACAGGGGCACCTACGAGCAGTACTTC.

The V and J genes are TRBV19 and TRBJ2-7; 10 nucleotides line up with TRBD2. Trimming at V came to 4 bases and at J to 3 bases, leaving 3 bases not matched to a gene. CDR3 length: 14 amino acids. CDR1 is LNHDA and CDR2 is SQIVND in the germline V gene (reference sequence). The DNA for the CDR3 is TGTGCCAGTAGTAACGGACTAGCGGTCTACGAGCAGTACTTC. This sequence encodes CASSNGLAVYEQYF.

V and J are TRBV2 and TRBJ1-2, with a possible D match to TRBD1 (6 bases). V gave up 2 bases and J gave up 8 bases, with 15 bases separating them. The CDR3 spans 14 residues. The germline V gene has CDR1 SNHLY and CDR2 FYNNEI. The CDR3 sequence: CASSEQGGENGYTF. CDR3 coding DNA: TGTGCCAGCAGTGAACAAGGGGGAGAGAACGGCTACACCTTC.

This clone occurred once. J is TRBJ2-7 and V is TRBV7-2; 7 nucleotides match TRBD2. Germline V gives CDR1 SGHTA, CDR2 FQGNSA. V was pared by 5 bases and J by 7 bases, with 5 bases of the junction left unmatched. The CDR3 covers 12 residues. CDR3 DNA: TGTGCCAGCAGCACCCGGACTAGTGAGCAGTACTTC. It translates to CASSTRTSEQYF.

The chain links TRBV7-2 to TRBJ1-1, with no clear D. The CDR3 covers 14 residues. Germline assignment: CDR1 SGHTA and CDR2 FQGNSA. V was shortened by 3 bases and J by 3 bases, with 11 bases between the two germline ends. The CDR3 spells CASSLGQVYTEAFF. In DNA, the CDR3 is TGTGCCAGCAGCTTGGGCCAAGTTTACACTGAAGCTTTCTTT.

The rearrangement uses TRBV28 and TRBJ2-1; D is unresolved. The CDR3 totals 13 residues. With 8 bases removed from V and 6 bases from J, the gap between germline ends came to 14 bases. Germline CDR1 and CDR2: MDHEN and SYDVKM. CDR3 nucleotides: TGTGCCAGCTCTTCCTGGTCGGGCAATGAGCAGTTCTTC. As protein: CASSSWSGNEQFF.

V gene TRBV7-9 combines with J gene TRBJ1-4; 7 nucleotides match TRBD1. Germline CDR1 SEHNR, CDR2 FQNEAQ (reference sequence). The CDR3 contains 16 residues. V lost 5 bases, J lost 0 bases, and 6 bases stayed unmatched. The CDR3 bases are TGTGCCAGCAGCGCGGACAGGACTGCAACTAATGAAAAACTGTTTTTT. It specifies CASSADRTATNEKLFF.

The chain uses TRBV3-1 (or the pseudogene TRBV3-2) and TRBJ2-1; 11 positions match TRBD2. The CDR3 extends over 16 amino acids. Germline CDR1 and CDR2: LGHDT and YNNKEL (reference sequence). V trimming: 0 bases; J trimming: 6 bases; junction bases outside the gene matches: 4. This chain's CDR3 is CASSQEYSGRANEQFF. The CDR3 coding sequence is TGTGCCAGCAGCCAAGAGTATAGCGGGAGGGCCAATGAGCAGTTCTTC.

This rearrangement joins TRBV19 to TRBJ1-2; the D gene is possibly TRBD1 (5 bases). The CDR3 covers 16 residues. The germline V gene has CDR1 LNHDA and CDR2 SQIVND (reference sequence). V was pared by 6 bases and J by 3 bases, with 20 bases between. CDR3 sequence reads: CASRRGDQKAHYGYTF. CDR3 nucleotide sequence: TGTGCCAGTAGACGGGGGGATCAGAAGGCTCACTATGGCTACACCTTC. Together with reference TRBV19 and TRBJ1-2, the CDR3 gives the full variable domain: DGGITQSPKYLFRKEGQNVTLSCEQNLNHDAMYWYRQDPGQGLRLIYYSQIVNDFQKGDIAEGYSVSREKKESFPLTVTSAQKNPTAFYLCASRRGDQKAHYGYTFGSGTRLTVV.

The J gene is TRBJ2-2, the V gene TRBV5-1; 10 bases align to TRBD2. The J segment lost 7 bases and the V segment lost 3 bases, leaving 3 bases of the junction unmatched. The CDR3 totals 14 residues. CDR1 and CDR2 from the germline V gene are SGHRS and YFSETQ. The CDR3 is CASSSSGSGGELFF. The CDR3 DNA sequence: TGCGCCAGCAGCTCTAGCGGGAGTGGCGGGGAGCTGTTTTTT.

This clone was seen only once. V is TRBV5-1 and J is TRBJ1-5, with 7 bases lining up with TRBD1. CDR3 length equals 14 residues. In germline, CDR1 is SGHRS, CDR2 YFSETQ. With 4 bases clipped from V and 6 bases from J, the junction kept 7 bases outside the gene matches. CDR3 nucleotide sequence: TGCGCCAGCAGCCCAGGGGGTGAGGGTCAGCCCCAGCATTTT. It is translated as CASSPGGEGQPQHF.

This clone has just one count. This rearrangement joins TRBV3-1 (or the pseudogene TRBV3-2) to TRBJ2-4; the D gene is possibly TRBD1 (5 bases). V was pared by 0 bases and J by 4 bases, with 7 bases between. Germline V lookup: CDR1 LGHDT, CDR2 YNNKEL (reference sequence). This CDR3 spans 14 amino acids. CDR3 nucleotides: TGTGCCAGCAGCCAAGACAGGGTGAAAAACATTCAGTACTTC. Its protein is CASSQDRVKNIQYF.

With regard to this clone: Compared with germline, one end of the junction differs, possibly owing to a read error. The chain combines TRBV7-7 with TRBJ2-1; D ambiguous. The CDR3 is 15 amino acids. Germline V gene lookup returns CDR1 SSHAT and CDR2 FNYEAQ (reference sequence). The CDR3 DNA reads TGTGCTAGCAGCGCGGCAGTCGTAGGAGACAATGAGCAGTTCTTC. It yields the protein CASSAAVVGDNEQFF.